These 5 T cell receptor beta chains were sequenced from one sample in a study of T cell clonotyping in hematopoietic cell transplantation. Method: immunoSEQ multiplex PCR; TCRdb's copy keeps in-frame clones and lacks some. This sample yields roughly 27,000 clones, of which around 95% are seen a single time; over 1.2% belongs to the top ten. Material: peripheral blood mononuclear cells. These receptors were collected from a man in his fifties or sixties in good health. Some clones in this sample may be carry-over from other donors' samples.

The CDR3, as DNA: TGCAGCGTTGAAGAGATACAGGGCTCCACTGAAGCTTTCTTT. This sequence encodes CSVEEIQGSTEAFF. V is TRBV29-1 and J is TRBJ1-1; possible D gene TRBD1, 6 bases. CDR1 is SQVTM, CDR2 ANQGSEA, per germline. The CDR3 has 14 amino acids. Trimming took 0 bases from V and 4 from J, leaving 12 bases between them.

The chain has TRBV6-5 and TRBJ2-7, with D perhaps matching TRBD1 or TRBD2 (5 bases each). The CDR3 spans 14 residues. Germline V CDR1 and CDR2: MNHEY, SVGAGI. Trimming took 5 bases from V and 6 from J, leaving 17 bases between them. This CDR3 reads CASSPQGASAEQYF. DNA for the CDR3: TGTGCCAGCAGTCCGCAGGGAGCCTCAGCCGAGCAGTACTTC.

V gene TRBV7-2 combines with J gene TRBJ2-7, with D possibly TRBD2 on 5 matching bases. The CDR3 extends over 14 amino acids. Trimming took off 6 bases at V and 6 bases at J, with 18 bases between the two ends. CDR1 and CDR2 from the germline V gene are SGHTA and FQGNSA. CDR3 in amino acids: CASRSTGEKGEQYF. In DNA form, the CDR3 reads TGTGCCAGCAGGAGTACCGGGGAGAAGGGCGAGCAGTACTTC.

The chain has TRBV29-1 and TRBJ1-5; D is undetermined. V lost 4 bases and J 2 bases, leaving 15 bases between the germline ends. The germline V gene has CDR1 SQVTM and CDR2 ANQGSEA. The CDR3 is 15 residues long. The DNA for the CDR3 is TGCAGCGTTGGAGACGGTCTTCTTGGCAATCAGCCCCAGCATTTT. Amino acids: CSVGDGLLGNQPQHF.

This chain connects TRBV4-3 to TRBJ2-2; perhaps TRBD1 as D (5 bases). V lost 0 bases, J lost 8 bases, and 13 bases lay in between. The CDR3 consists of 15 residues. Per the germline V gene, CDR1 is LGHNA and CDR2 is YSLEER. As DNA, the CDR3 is TGCGCCAGCAGCCAAGATTTTTCAGGGCCGGGGGAGCTGTTTTTT. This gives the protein CASSQDFSGPGELFF.